This TCR beta chain was sequenced during a study of OX40 agonist ivuxolimab in advanced cancers. Trimming took 4 bases from V and 4 from J, leaving 7 bases between them. The CDR3 sequence is 12 residues long. Germline V lookup: CDR1 MDHEN, CDR2 SYDVKM. This clone was recorded once. The repertoire was sequenced with immunoSEQ multiplex PCR; TCRdb's copy has only in-frame clones and lacks some. Here the sample spans about 44,000 clones, 80% being singletons. At baseline, cycle 4 day 1, and cycle 7 day 1, blood was sampled. This TCR derives from an adult with an advanced solid tumor such as melanoma, head and neck, liver or kidney cancer. Source: CD4+ or CD8+ T cells sorted from blood, taken in a trial of the OX40 agonist ivuxolimab. J is TRBJ1-2 and V is TRBV28; D remains unclear. The CDR3 here is CASSSSIYGYTF. As DNA, the CDR3 is TGTGCCAGCAGTTCCAGTATCTATGGCTACACCTTC.